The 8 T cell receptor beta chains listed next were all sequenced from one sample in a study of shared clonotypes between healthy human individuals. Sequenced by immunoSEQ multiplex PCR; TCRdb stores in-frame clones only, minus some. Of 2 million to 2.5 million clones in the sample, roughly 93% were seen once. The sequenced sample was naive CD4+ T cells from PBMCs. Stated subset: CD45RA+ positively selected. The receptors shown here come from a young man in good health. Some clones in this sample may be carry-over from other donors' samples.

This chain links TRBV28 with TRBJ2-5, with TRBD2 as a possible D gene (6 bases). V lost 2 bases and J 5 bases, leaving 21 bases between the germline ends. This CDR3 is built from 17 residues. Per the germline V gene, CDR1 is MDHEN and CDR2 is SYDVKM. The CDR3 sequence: CASSLRARQGGRETQYF. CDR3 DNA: TGTGCCAGCAGTTTAAGGGCCAGGCAGGGAGGAAGGGAGACCCAGTACTTC.

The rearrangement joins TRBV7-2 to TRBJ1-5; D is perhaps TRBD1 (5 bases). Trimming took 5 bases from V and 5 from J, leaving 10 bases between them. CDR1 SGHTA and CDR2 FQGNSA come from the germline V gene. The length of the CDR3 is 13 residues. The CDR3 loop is CASSPGKDQPQHF. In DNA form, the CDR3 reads TGTGCCAGCAGCCCAGGGAAAGATCAGCCCCAGCATTTT.

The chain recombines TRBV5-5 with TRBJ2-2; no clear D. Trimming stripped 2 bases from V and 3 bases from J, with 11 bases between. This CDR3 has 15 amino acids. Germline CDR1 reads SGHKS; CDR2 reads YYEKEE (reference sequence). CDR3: CASSLQQIDTGELFF. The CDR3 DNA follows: TGTGCCAGCAGCTTACAACAGATTGACACCGGGGAGCTGTTTTTT.

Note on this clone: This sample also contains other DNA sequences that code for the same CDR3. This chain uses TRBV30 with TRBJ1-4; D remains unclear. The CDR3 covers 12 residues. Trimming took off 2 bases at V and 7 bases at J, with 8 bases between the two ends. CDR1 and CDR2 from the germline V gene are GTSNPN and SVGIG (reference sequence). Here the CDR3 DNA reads TGTGCCTGGAGTTCCGGGGTTGAAAAACTGTTTTTT. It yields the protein CAWSSGVEKLFF. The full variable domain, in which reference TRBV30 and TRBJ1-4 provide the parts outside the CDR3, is SQTIHQWPATLVQPVGSPLSLECTVEGTSNPNLYWYRQAAGRGLQLLFYSVGIGQISSEVPQNLSASRPQDRQFILSSKKLLLSDSGFYLCAWSSGVEKLFFGSGTQLSVL.

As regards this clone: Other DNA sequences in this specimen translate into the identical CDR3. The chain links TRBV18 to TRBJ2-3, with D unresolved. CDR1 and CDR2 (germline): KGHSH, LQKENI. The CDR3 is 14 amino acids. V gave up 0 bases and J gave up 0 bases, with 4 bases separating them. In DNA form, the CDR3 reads TGTGCCAGCTCACCACCAGGCAGCACAGATACGCAGTATTTT. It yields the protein CASSPPGSTDTQYF.

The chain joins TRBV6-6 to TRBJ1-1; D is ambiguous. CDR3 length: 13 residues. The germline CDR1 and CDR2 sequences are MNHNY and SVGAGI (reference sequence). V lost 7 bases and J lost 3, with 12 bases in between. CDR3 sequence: CASTSNRDTEAFF. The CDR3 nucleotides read TGTGCCAGCACTAGCAACAGAGACACTGAAGCTTTCTTT.

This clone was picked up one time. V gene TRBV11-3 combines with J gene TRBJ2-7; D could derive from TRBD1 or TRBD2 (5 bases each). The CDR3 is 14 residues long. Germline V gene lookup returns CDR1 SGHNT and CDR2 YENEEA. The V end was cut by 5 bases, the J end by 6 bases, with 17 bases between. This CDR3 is CASSLGTASAEQYF. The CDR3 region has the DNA TGTGCCAGCAGCCTCGGGACCGCATCTGCCGAGCAGTACTTC.

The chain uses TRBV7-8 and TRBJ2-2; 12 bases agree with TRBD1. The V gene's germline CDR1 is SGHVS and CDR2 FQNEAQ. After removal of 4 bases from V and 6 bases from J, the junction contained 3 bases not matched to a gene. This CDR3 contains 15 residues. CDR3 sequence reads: CASSWGQGAAGELFF. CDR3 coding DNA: TGTGCCAGCAGCTGGGGACAGGGGGCAGCCGGGGAGCTGTTTTTT.